The 32 T cell receptor beta chains below come from one sample, sequenced in a study of blood T cell repertoires in COVID-19. Here immunoSEQ multiplex PCR was the method, and the copy in TCRdb shows in-frame clones only, minus some. Among roughly 110,000 clones listed, 90% were seen once. The sequenced material came from peripheral blood. The receptors originated from a woman in her forties or fifties with acute or convalescent COVID-19.

This clone has only a few counts. The chain combines TRBV10-3 with TRBJ2-7; the match to TRBD1 covers 7 bases. This CDR3 is 15 amino acids long. V shed 5 bases and J 2 bases; nucleotides not matched to a gene: 9. The germline gives CDR1 ENHRY, CDR2 SYGVKD. CDR3 nucleotide sequence: TGTGCCATCAGTACGAACCCGGGACAGACCTACGAGCAGTACTTC. Protein product: CAISTNPGQTYEQYF.

Written as DNA, the CDR3 is TGTGCCAGCAGTTTTCAAACAGGGGTCATAGCAGATACGCAGTATTTT. Protein: CASSFQTGVIADTQYF. The chain employs TRBV6-5 and TRBJ2-3, with 7 bases lining up with TRBD1. The CDR3 loop spans 16 amino acids. V was pared by 4 bases and J by 4 bases, with 11 bases of the junction left unmatched. CDR1 and CDR2 from the germline V gene are MNHEY and SVGAGI.

The chain employs TRBV2 and TRBJ2-7; no firm D call. The CDR3 is 12 amino acids. CDR1 SNHLY and CDR2 FYNNEI come from the germline V gene. Trimming removed 6 bases from V and 4 bases from J, with 10 bases in between. In DNA form, the CDR3 reads TGTGCCAGCAGGGTTTATCTATACGAGCAGTACTTC. Encoded protein: CASRVYLYEQYF.

V gene TRBV4-2 combines with J gene TRBJ1-2, with TRBD1 matching 7 bases. The V gene's germline CDR1 is LGHNA and CDR2 YNFKEQ. The CDR3 contains 17 residues. The J segment lost 3 bases and the V segment lost 1 base, leaving 11 bases of the junction unmatched. CDR3 residues: CASSQGIQGNYDYGYTF. CDR3 bases: TGTGCCAGCAGCCAAGGTATACAGGGGAACTACGACTATGGCTACACCTTC.

V is TRBV2 and J is TRBJ1-6; TRBD1 is a possible D gene (6 bases). The CDR3 contains 14 residues. V lost 4 bases and J lost 5, with 9 bases in between. Germline V gene lookup returns CDR1 SNHLY and CDR2 FYNNEI. DNA for the CDR3: TGTGCCAGCAGTGTGGGGGCAGATAATTCACCCCTCCACTTT. Protein: CASSVGADNSPLHF. The full variable domain, in which reference TRBV2 and TRBJ1-6 provide the parts outside the CDR3, is EPEVTQTPSHQVTQMGQEVILRCVPISNHLYFYWYRQILGQKVEFLVSFYNNEISEKSEIFDDQFSVERPDGSNFTLKIRSTKLEDSAMYFCASSVGADNSPLHFGNGTRLTVT.

The chain has TRBV2 and TRBJ2-2; TRBD1 matches at 7 bases. The germline gives CDR1 SNHLY, CDR2 FYNNEI. The CDR3 has 15 residues. Trimming at V came to 6 bases and at J to 4 bases, leaving 8 bases not matched to a gene. The CDR3 region is CASRADRAITGELFF. Written as DNA, the CDR3 is TGTGCCAGCAGGGCCGACAGGGCGATCACCGGGGAGCTGTTTTTT.

The chain couples TRBV29-1 to TRBJ1-1; D gene uncertain. This CDR3 region has 12 residues. V was cut by 6 bases and J by 1 base, with 9 bases left in between. Germline V CDR1 and CDR2: SQVTM, ANQGSEA. The DNA for the CDR3 is TGCAGCGTCAGACTGGGGAACACTGAAGCTTTCTTT. Its protein product is CSVRLGNTEAFF.

The rearrangement links TRBV6-1 to TRBJ1-2, with TRBD1 identical over 7 bases. The ends lost 1 base at V and 2 bases at J; junction bases unmatched: 4. Germline V gene sequence: CDR1 MNHNS, CDR2 SASEGT. CDR3 size: 15 residues. The CDR3 is CASSEGPGQNYGYTF. The CDR3, as DNA: TGTGCCAGCAGTGAAGGTCCGGGACAGAACTATGGCTACACCTTC.

The V call is TRBV7-9, the J call TRBJ2-3; 7 nucleotides match TRBD2. V trimming: 3 bases; J trimming: 8 bases; junction bases outside the gene matches: 14. The CDR3 has 16 residues. The germline V gene has CDR1 SEHNR and CDR2 FQNEAQ (reference sequence). The CDR3 coding sequence is TGTGCCAGCAGCTTGAGATCAGCGGGGAGCTTGGGTACGCAGTATTTT. Protein product: CASSLRSAGSLGTQYF.

This chain uses TRBV6-2 or TRBV6-3 with TRBJ1-6, with TRBD1 matching over 8 bases. The CDR3 is made up of 16 amino acids. V was pared by 4 bases and J by 11 bases, with 13 bases of the junction left unmatched. Germline V gene data show CDR1 as MNHEY and CDR2 as SVGEGT. The CDR3: CASSSDGTGAGTPLHF. Here the CDR3 DNA reads TGTGCCAGCAGTTCTGACGGGACAGGAGCGGGAACACCCCTCCACTTT.

V is TRBV28 and J is TRBJ1-5, with 7 bases aligning to TRBD1. CDR1 MDHEN and CDR2 SYDVKM come from the germline V gene. The V and J ends lost 7 bases and 2 bases, in that order; junction bases with no gene match: 8. The CDR3 length is 15 residues. In DNA, the CDR3 is TGTGCCAGCACCATCCCCGGACAGGGCAATCAGCCCCAGCATTTT. As protein: CASTIPGQGNQPQHF.

J is TRBJ1-5 and V is TRBV5-6; tentatively, D is TRBD1 (5 bases). Trimming shortened V by 2 bases and J by 5 bases, and 5 bases separated the two germline ends. The CDR3 runs 12 residues. Per the germline V gene, CDR1 is SGHDT and CDR2 is YYEEEE. CDR3 region: CASSLQDQPQHF. In nucleotides, the CDR3 is TGTGCCAGCAGCTTACAGGATCAGCCCCAGCATTTT.

V usage is TRBV6-2 or TRBV6-3 and J usage is TRBJ2-7; 7 bases fit TRBD1. The length of the CDR3 is 13 residues. CDR1 is MNHEY and CDR2 is SVGEGT in the germline V gene. Trimming cost V 5 bases and J 2 bases; bases outside gene matches: 3. DNA of the CDR3: TGTGCCAGCAGTAAGACAGGGACCTACGAGCAGTACTTC. It encodes CASSKTGTYEQYF.

The V gene is TRBV2, the J gene TRBJ1-4; D possibly corresponds to TRBD1 (6 bases). Germline CDR1 is SNHLY and CDR2 is FYNNEI. Trimming left V 3 bases short and J 7 bases short, with 15 bases between. The length of the CDR3 is 15 residues. The CDR3 coding sequence is TGTGCCAGCAGTGATTCAGACAGGACTCGTGAAAAACTGTTTTTT. Translating gives CASSDSDRTREKLFF. Supplemented by reference TRBV2 and TRBJ1-4, the full variable domain reads EPEVTQTPSHQVTQMGQEVILRCVPISNHLYFYWYRQILGQKVEFLVSFYNNEISEKSEIFDDQFSVERPDGSNFTLKIRSTKLEDSAMYFCASSDSDRTREKLFFGSGTQLSVL.

The gene calls are TRBV30 and TRBJ2-1; TRBD2 is a possible D gene (5 bases). V was shortened by 4 bases and J by 0 bases, with 10 bases between the two germline ends. The CDR3 is made up of 14 amino acids. Germline V gives CDR1 GTSNPN, CDR2 SVGIG (reference sequence). CDR3 sequence (DNA): TGTGCCTGGACCCGCGGGTTCTCCTACAATGAGCAGTTCTTC. It encodes CAWTRGFSYNEQFF.

The V gene is TRBV7-2, the J gene TRBJ1-1; D is possibly TRBD1 (5 bases). The CDR3 sequence is 17 residues long. Germline CDR1 reads SGHTA; CDR2 reads FQGNSA. V shed 1 base and J shed 0 bases, with 15 bases lying between them. CDR3 bases: TGTGCCAGCAGCTTAGGGGCAGGGAAGGGCATGAACACTGAAGCTTTCTTT. This sequence encodes CASSLGAGKGMNTEAFF.

This chain links TRBV6-4 with TRBJ1-1; no definite D call. V lost 6 bases, J lost 1 base, and 9 bases lay in between. The germline V gene has CDR1 MRHNA and CDR2 SNTAGT. The CDR3 runs to 13 residues. The CDR3 region is CASSLEENTEAFF. The DNA of the CDR3 is TGTGCCAGCAGCCTTGAGGAGAACACTGAAGCTTTCTTT.

The V gene is TRBV7-9, the J gene TRBJ2-1, with 15 bases matching TRBD2. Germline CDR1 SEHNR, CDR2 FQNEAQ (reference sequence). There are 15 residues in the CDR3. The V segment lost 5 bases and the J segment 6 bases; nucleotides outside the gene matches: 2. CDR3 bases: TGTGCCAGCAGCGGACTAGCGGGAGGGCCCAATGAGCAGTTCTTC. Protein sequence: CASSGLAGGPNEQFF.

V gene TRBV9 combines with J gene TRBJ1-2; 9 bases line up with TRBD1. The J segment lost 4 bases and the V segment lost 4 bases, leaving 14 bases of the junction unmatched. Germline V lookup: CDR1 SGDLS, CDR2 YYNGEE. The CDR3 has 17 residues. This CDR3 reads CASSLGQGSVRGYGYTF. Here the CDR3 DNA reads TGTGCCAGCAGCTTAGGACAGGGGAGTGTTCGTGGCTATGGCTACACCTTC.

The chain joins TRBV6-1 to TRBJ1-2; 7 bases align to TRBD1. Trimming cost V 0 bases and J 4 bases; bases outside gene matches: 8. This CDR3 region has 16 residues. From germline, CDR1 is MNHNS and CDR2 SASEGT. The CDR3 sequence is CASSEAEAGGSYGYTF. In DNA form, the CDR3 reads TGTGCCAGCAGTGAAGCGGAGGCAGGGGGGAGCTATGGCTACACCTTC.

In this sample, this clone turned up once. The chain employs TRBV12-3 or TRBV12-4 and TRBJ1-1, with D hard to call. The CDR3 totals 13 residues. V dropped 6 bases and J dropped 0 bases, with 8 bases sitting between them. This CDR3 reads CASRWALNTEAFF. CDR3 DNA: TGTGCCAGCAGGTGGGCTCTGAACACTGAAGCTTTCTTT.

This clone has only one observation. V usage is TRBV7-9 and J usage is TRBJ2-7; TRBD1 matches at 11 bases. Unmatched junction bases numbered 5, after V lost 2 bases and J lost 5 bases. The CDR3 extends over 15 amino acids. Germline V CDR1 and CDR2: SEHNR, FQNEAQ (reference sequence). The CDR3 DNA reads TGTGCCAGCAGCTTATTTGGGACAGGGGGTGACGAGCAGTACTTC. It translates to CASSLFGTGGDEQYF.

This rearrangement joins TRBV7-8 to TRBJ2-1, with 7 positions matching TRBD1. The CDR3 length is 14 residues. Germline assignment: CDR1 SGHVS and CDR2 FQNEAQ. Trimming removed 4 bases from V and 7 bases from J; junction bases left unmatched: 7. DNA of the CDR3: TGTGCCAGCAGCTCCCGACAGGGTAGGAATGAGCAGTTCTTC. Its translation is CASSSRQGRNEQFF.

J is TRBJ1-2 and V is TRBV12-3 or TRBV12-4; 8 positions agree with TRBD1. V was pared by 5 bases and J by 8 bases, with 1 base of the junction left unmatched. The CDR3 has 11 amino acids. The CDR3 loop is CASSDRGGYTF. In DNA form, the CDR3 reads TGTGCCAGCAGTGACAGGGGAGGCTACACCTTC.

CDR3 in amino acids: CAISGRGDRGAFSYGYTF. The CDR3 coding sequence is TGTGCCATCAGTGGACGTGGGGACAGAGGGGCCTTTAGCTATGGCTACACCTTC. J is TRBJ1-2 and V is TRBV10-3; 7 nucleotides agree with TRBD1. Germline V lookup: CDR1 ENHRY, CDR2 SYGVKD. The CDR3 runs 18 residues. With V trimmed by 4 bases and J by 4 bases, 18 bases remained unmatched.

The genes are TRBV4-1 and TRBJ1-2, with D unclear. The V gene's germline CDR1 is MGHRA and CDR2 YSYEKL. V gave up 4 bases and J gave up 1 base, with 16 bases separating them. This CDR3 comprises 16 residues. The CDR3 here is CASSPRLASHNYGYTF. The CDR3 DNA sequence: TGCGCCAGCAGCCCCCGCCTGGCTTCCCATAACTATGGCTACACCTTC.

The rearrangement uses TRBV28 and TRBJ2-1; unclear D gene. The CDR3 has 14 residues. V lost 6 bases to trimming and J lost 0 bases, with 9 bases between them. The V gene's germline CDR1 is MDHEN and CDR2 SYDVKM. DNA of the CDR3: TGTGCCAGCAGAAACTCGGGCTCCTACAATGAGCAGTTCTTC. This codes for CASRNSGSYNEQFF.

V is TRBV19 and J is TRBJ1-5; 11 nucleotides line up with TRBD1. The CDR3 is made up of 16 amino acids. Looked up from germline, CDR1 is LNHDA and CDR2 is SQIVND (reference sequence). V shed 4 bases, J shed 5 bases, and the junction held 7 bases outside the gene matches. The CDR3 loop is CASSSRGQGGDQPQHF. The CDR3 DNA reads TGTGCCAGTAGTAGTCGGGGACAGGGGGGGGATCAGCCCCAGCATTTT. Full variable domain (missing parts from reference TRBV19 and TRBJ1-5): DGGITQSPKYLFRKEGQNVTLSCEQNLNHDAMYWYRQDPGQGLRLIYYSQIVNDFQKGDIAEGYSVSREKKESFPLTVTSAQKNPTAFYLCASSSRGQGGDQPQHFGDGTRLSIL.

The chain uses TRBV5-4 and TRBJ1-2, with D tentatively TRBD1 (6 bases). The CDR3 extends over 13 amino acids. V was pared by 4 bases and J by 9 bases, with 16 bases between. Per the germline V gene, CDR1 is SGHNT and CDR2 is YYREEE (reference sequence). The CDR3 DNA reads as TGTGCCAGCAGCCCCGGGACACCCGACAGCTACACCTTC. Translating it yields CASSPGTPDSYTF.

This clone has only a few counts. J is TRBJ1-2 and V is TRBV7-2; 8 bases match TRBD1. CDR1 and CDR2 from the germline V gene are SGHTA and FQGNSA. The CDR3 is 13 amino acids. V trimming: 5 bases; J trimming: 3 bases; junction bases outside the gene matches: 2. CDR3 loop: CASSVTGDYGYTF. In DNA form, the CDR3 reads TGTGCCAGCAGCGTGACAGGGGACTATGGCTACACCTTC.

This clone showed up just once. This chain joins TRBV6-5 and TRBJ2-1; 10 nucleotides line up with TRBD2. Germline CDR1 MNHEY, CDR2 SVGAGI. There are 15 residues in the CDR3. The J segment lost 3 bases and the V segment lost 6 bases, leaving 5 bases of the junction unmatched. The CDR3 DNA reads TGTGCCAGCAGCCTACTAGCGGGAAGCTACAATGAGCAGTTCTTC. This gives the protein CASSLLAGSYNEQFF.

This chain joins TRBV27 and TRBJ2-1, with D maybe TRBD1 (5 bases). The V end lost 0 bases, the J end lost 7 bases, and 7 bases lay between the germline ends. Looked up from germline, CDR1 is MNHEY and CDR2 is SMNVEV (reference sequence). There are 13 residues in the CDR3. CDR3 protein: CASSLSGVNEQFF. The DNA for the CDR3 is TGTGCCAGCAGTTTATCAGGGGTGAATGAGCAGTTCTTC.